The next 15 T cell receptor beta chains were all read from a single sample in a study of blood T cell repertoires in COVID-19. TCRdb's table, derived via immunoSEQ multiplex PCR, lists solely in-frame clones and lacks some. The table has about 39,000 clones, approximately 93% seen once. Sequenced input: peripheral blood. The source of these receptors is a man between 45 and 60 years old with active COVID-19.

The genes are TRBV11-2 and TRBJ1-2, with TRBD1 matching over 8 bases. The CDR3 covers 15 residues. Germline trimming cut 5 bases from V and 3 bases from J; bases unmatched to any gene: 8. CDR1 and CDR2 (germline): SGHAT, FQNNGV. CDR3 in amino acids: CASSPGQGVDYGYTF. In DNA, the CDR3 is TGTGCCAGCAGCCCCGGACAGGGTGTAGACTATGGCTACACCTTC.

The V gene is TRBV3-1 (or the pseudogene TRBV3-2), the J gene TRBJ1-6; TRBD1 aligns across 8 bases. V dropped 1 base and J dropped 9; count of bases not matched to a gene: 5. This CDR3 contains 15 residues. CDR1 is LGHDT, CDR2 YNNKEL, per germline (reference sequence). The CDR3 sequence: CASSQVTGGGSPLHF. The CDR3 nucleotides are TGTGCCAGCAGCCAAGTTACAGGGGGAGGTTCACCCCTCCACTTT.

This clone was observed once. V and J are TRBV5-1 and TRBJ1-2, with 7 bases identical to TRBD1. With V trimmed by 1 base and J by 6 bases, 6 bases remained unmatched. There are 14 residues in the CDR3. Germline CDR1 and CDR2: SGHRS and YFSETQ. CDR3 region: CASSLTGVRDGYTF. The CDR3 DNA reads TGCGCCAGCAGCTTGACAGGGGTGCGCGATGGCTACACCTTC.

This clone has more than one count but fewer than ten. The CDR3 DNA is TGTGCCAGCAGCGACAGGGCTGGCTACACCTTC. Translation gives CASSDRAGYTF. The chain joins TRBV12-3 or TRBV12-4 to TRBJ1-2; 7 bases match TRBD1. V was pared by 6 bases and J by 7 bases, with 2 bases of the junction left unmatched. The CDR3 is made up of 11 amino acids.

The genes are TRBV9 and TRBJ2-3, with 8 bases fitting TRBD2. The germline CDR1 and CDR2 sequences are SGDLS and YYNGEE. V dropped 2 bases and J dropped 5; count of bases not matched to a gene: 4. The CDR3 is 14 amino acids. CDR3 amino acids: CASSVFSGEDTQYF. For the CDR3, the DNA is TGTGCCAGCAGCGTTTTTAGCGGGGAAGATACGCAGTATTTT.

This chain uses TRBV2 with TRBJ2-7; 9 bases map to TRBD1. The CDR3 is 17 amino acids. The trim removed 4 bases at V and 7 bases at J, leaving 17 bases unmatched. The germline V gene encodes CDR1 SNHLY and CDR2 FYNNEI. This CDR3 is CASSGLPGQGYPGEQYF. The CDR3 DNA follows: TGTGCCAGCAGTGGCCTTCCGGGACAGGGTTACCCGGGGGAGCAGTACTTC.

The chain uses TRBV5-4 and TRBJ2-4, with 7 bases matching TRBD1. Unmatched junction bases numbered 5, after V lost 7 bases and J lost 7 bases. The germline V gene encodes CDR1 SGHNT and CDR2 YYREEE (reference sequence). This CDR3 contains 12 residues. The CDR3 region has the DNA TGTGCCAGCGAGGGGGACAGCAACATTCAGTACTTC. Translated: CASEGDSNIQYF. Drawing the rest from reference TRBV5-4 and TRBJ2-4, the complete variable domain is ETGVTQSPTHLIKTRGQQVTLRCSSQSGHNTVSWYQQALGQGPQFIFQYYREEENGRGNFPPRFSGLQFPNYSSELNVNALELDDSALYLCASEGDSNIQYFGAGTRLSVL.

This chain joins TRBV3-1 (or the pseudogene TRBV3-2) and TRBJ1-5, with D perhaps TRBD1 (5 bases). V shed 3 bases and J shed 2 bases, with 11 bases lying between them. The length of the CDR3 is 15 residues. Germline V lookup: CDR1 LGHDT, CDR2 YNNKEL (reference sequence). CDR3 loop: CASSQQGMGNQPQHF. CDR3 nucleotide sequence: TGTGCCAGCAGCCAGCAGGGAATGGGCAATCAGCCCCAGCATTTT.

The genes are TRBV6-2 or TRBV6-3 and TRBJ2-3, with D possibly matching TRBD1 (5 bases). The germline V gene encodes CDR1 MNHEY and CDR2 SVGEGT. Between the trimmed V and J ends, which lost 1 base and 1 base, there was a span of 15 bases. The CDR3 loop spans 17 amino acids. CDR3 sequence: CASSYWTGPRGTDTQYF. The DNA for the CDR3 is TGTGCCAGCAGTTACTGGACCGGGCCCAGGGGCACAGATACGCAGTATTTT.

The genes are TRBV27 and TRBJ2-1; D gene ambiguous. V was pared by 5 bases and J by 6 bases, with 11 bases between. The CDR3 sequence is 13 residues long. Germline assignment: CDR1 MNHEY and CDR2 SMNVEV (reference sequence). As DNA, the CDR3 is TGTGCCAGCAGTCGAGGAGAAATCAATGAGCAGTTCTTC. Its protein is CASSRGEINEQFF.

V and J are TRBV7-7 and TRBJ2-2, with 9 bases fitting TRBD2. Germline V gene lookup returns CDR1 SSHAT and CDR2 FNYEAQ (reference sequence). The CDR3 spans 14 residues. The CDR3 sequence: CASAREGNTGELFF. For the CDR3, the DNA is TGTGCTAGCGCGCGGGAGGGAAACACCGGGGAGCTGTTTTTT.

The chain recombines TRBV5-5 with TRBJ2-2, with D unclear. The germline V gene has CDR1 SGHKS and CDR2 YYEKEE (reference sequence). Trimming took 0 bases from V and 8 from J, leaving 5 bases between them. The CDR3 is made up of 12 amino acids. The CDR3 coding sequence is TGTGCCAGCAGCTTGGTTGAGGGGGAGCTGTTTTTT. As protein: CASSLVEGELFF.

A few counts support this clone. The chain has TRBV11-2 and TRBJ1-3, with D unclear. V lost 5 bases, J lost 0 bases, and 8 bases lay in between. The CDR3 has 14 residues. Germline V gene lookup returns CDR1 SGHAT and CDR2 FQNNGV. The CDR3 DNA is TGTGCCAGCAGCCAGGTTTTCTCTGGAAACACCATATATTTT. Its translation is CASSQVFSGNTIYF.

This chain joins TRBV6-2 or TRBV6-3 and TRBJ1-4; D remains unclear. Germline V gives CDR1 MNHEY, CDR2 SVGEGT. Trimming shortened V by 2 bases and J by 0 bases, and 16 bases separated the two germline ends. The CDR3 covers 18 residues. CDR3 amino acids: CASSYGPDSYATNEKLFF. In DNA form, the CDR3 reads TGTGCCAGCAGTTACGGGCCGGACTCCTATGCAACTAATGAAAAACTGTTTTTT.

The chain carries TRBV3-1 (or the pseudogene TRBV3-2) and TRBJ1-1, with D tentatively TRBD1 (6 bases). Trimming took 8 bases from V and 3 from J, leaving 16 bases between them. This CDR3 spans 14 amino acids. CDR1 and CDR2 (germline): LGHDT, YNNKEL (reference sequence). For the CDR3, the DNA is TGTGCCAGCCGCCTGACAGGTCCCTACACTGAAGCTTTCTTT. The encoded protein is CASRLTGPYTEAFF.